A single TCR beta chain is shown here with its context. Its matching antigen is unknown. The data originate from a study of CD8+CD57+ T cells in acquired aplastic anemia. Study results and caveats: With respect to CD8+ Simpson's diversity, patients and controls did not differ significantly.

Germline loops: CDR1 LNHDA, CDR2 SQIVND (reference sequence). Deletions cut 5 bases from V and 8 bases from J, with 6 bases between. The CDR3 loop spans 11 amino acids. TCR beta VDJ and CDR3 were profiled, and genomic DNA was the template. MiXCR, run by TCRdb on the reads, gives a single entry per CDR3 protein. Among tens of thousands of distinct CDR3 sequences listed, 75% to 85% were seen once. The chain has TRBV19 and TRBJ1-4; D is ambiguous. The specimen was sorted CD4+, CD8+, or CD8+CD57+ T cells (not recorded which) from PBMCs. The receptor comes from a human donor in good health, serving as a control. This CDR3 reads CASSREEKLFF. The CDR3 DNA sequence: TGTGCCAGTAGTCGTGAGGAAAAACTGTTTTTT.